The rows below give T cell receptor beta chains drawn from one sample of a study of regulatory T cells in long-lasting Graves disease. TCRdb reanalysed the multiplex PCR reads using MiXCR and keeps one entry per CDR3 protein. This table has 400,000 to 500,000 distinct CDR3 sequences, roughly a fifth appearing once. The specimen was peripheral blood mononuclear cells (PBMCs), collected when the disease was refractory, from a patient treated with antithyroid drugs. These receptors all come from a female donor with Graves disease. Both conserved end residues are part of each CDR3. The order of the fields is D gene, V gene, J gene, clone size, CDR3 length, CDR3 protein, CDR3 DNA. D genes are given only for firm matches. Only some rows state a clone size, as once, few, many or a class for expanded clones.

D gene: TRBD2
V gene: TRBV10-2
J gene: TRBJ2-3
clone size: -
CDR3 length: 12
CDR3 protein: CASGTSEDTQYF
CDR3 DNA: TGCGCCAGCGGCACTAGCGAAGATACGCAGTATTTT

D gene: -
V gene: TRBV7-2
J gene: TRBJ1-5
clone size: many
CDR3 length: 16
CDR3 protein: CASSPGTGSGNQPQHF
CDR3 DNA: TGTGCCAGCAGCCCCGGCACCGGGAGCGGCAATCAGCCCCAGCATTTT

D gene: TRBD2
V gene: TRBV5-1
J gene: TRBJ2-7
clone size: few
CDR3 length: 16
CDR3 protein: CASSLELGRLASEQYF
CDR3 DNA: TGCGCCAGCAGCTTGGAATTAGGGCGACTAGCTAGTGAGCAGTACTTC

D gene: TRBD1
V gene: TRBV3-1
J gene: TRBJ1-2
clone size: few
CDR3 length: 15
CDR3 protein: CASSQGGTGVLGYTF
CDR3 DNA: TGTGCCAGCAGCCAAGGGGGTACAGGGGTTCTTGGCTACACCTTC

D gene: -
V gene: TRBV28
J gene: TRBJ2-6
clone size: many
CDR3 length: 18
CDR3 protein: CASSPPKDSYSGANVLTF
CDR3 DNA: TGTGCCAGCAGTCCCCCTAAGGACAGCTACTCTGGGGCCAACGTCCTGACTTTC

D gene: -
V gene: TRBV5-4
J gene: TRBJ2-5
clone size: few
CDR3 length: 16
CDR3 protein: CASSPTGGTEAETQYF
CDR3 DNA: TGTGCCAGCAGCCCCACTGGCGGGACGGAGGCAGAGACCCAGTACTTC

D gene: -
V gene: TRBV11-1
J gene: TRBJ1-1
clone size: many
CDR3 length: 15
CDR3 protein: CASSSREGVRTEAFF
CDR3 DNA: TGTGCCAGCAGCTCCCGTGAGGGGGTAAGGACTGAAGCTTTCTTT

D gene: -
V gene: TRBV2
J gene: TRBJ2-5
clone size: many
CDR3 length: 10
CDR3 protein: CASSWETQYF
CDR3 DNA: TGTGCCAGCAGCTGGGAGACCCAGTACTTC

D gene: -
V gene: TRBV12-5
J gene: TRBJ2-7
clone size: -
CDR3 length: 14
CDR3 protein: CASGLRWGDHEQYF
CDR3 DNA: TGTGCTAGTGGCCTCCGCTGGGGAGACCACGAGCAGTACTTC

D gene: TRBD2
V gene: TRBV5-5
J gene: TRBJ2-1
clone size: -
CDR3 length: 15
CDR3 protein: CASGPRASGRGEQFF
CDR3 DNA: TGTGCCAGCGGACCTAGGGCTAGCGGGAGAGGTGAGCAGTTCTTC

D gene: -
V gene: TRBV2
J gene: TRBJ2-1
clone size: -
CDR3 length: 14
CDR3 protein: CASSGVESRNEQFF
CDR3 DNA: TGTGCCAGCAGTGGGGTAGAGAGTAGGAATGAGCAGTTCTTC

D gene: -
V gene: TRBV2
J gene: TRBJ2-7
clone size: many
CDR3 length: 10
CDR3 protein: CASSGGTELF
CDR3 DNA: TGTGCCAGCAGCGGTGGGACTGAACTATTC

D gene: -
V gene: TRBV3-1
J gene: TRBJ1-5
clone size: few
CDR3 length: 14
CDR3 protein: CASSQDEWNQPQHF
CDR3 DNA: TGTGCCAGCAGCCAAGATGAGTGGAATCAGCCCCAGCATTTT

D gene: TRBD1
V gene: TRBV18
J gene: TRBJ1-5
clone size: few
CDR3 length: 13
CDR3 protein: CASKQGAGQPQHF
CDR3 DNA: TGTGCCAGCAAACAGGGGGCAGGGCAGCCCCAGCATTTT

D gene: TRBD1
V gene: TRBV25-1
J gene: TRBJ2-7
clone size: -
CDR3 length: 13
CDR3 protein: CASRQGDLYEQYF
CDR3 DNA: TGTGCCAGCAGACAGGGGGACCTCTACGAGCAGTACTTC

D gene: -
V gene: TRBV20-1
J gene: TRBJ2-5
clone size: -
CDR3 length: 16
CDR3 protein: CSARVFEPGPGETQYF
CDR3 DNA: TGCAGTGCTAGAGTTTTTGAACCGGGACCTGGGGAGACCCAGTACTTC

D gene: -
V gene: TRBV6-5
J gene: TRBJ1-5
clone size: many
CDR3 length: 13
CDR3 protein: CASSYSFDQPQHF
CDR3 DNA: TGTGCCAGCAGTTACTCATTCGATCAGCCCCAGCATTTT

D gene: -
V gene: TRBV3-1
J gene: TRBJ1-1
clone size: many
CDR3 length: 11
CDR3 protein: CASSGGAEAFF
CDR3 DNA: TGTGCCAGCAGCGGTGGGGCTGAAGCTTTCTTT

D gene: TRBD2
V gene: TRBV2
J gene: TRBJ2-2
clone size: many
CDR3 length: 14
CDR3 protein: CASNRDYLSGELFF
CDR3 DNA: TGTGCCAGCAATCGGGACTATCTCTCCGGGGAGCTGTTTTTT

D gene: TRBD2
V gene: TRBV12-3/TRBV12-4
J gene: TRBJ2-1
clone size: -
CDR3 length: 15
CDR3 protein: CASSFLAAAYNEQFF
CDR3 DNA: TGTGCCAGCAGTTTCCTAGCGGCAGCCTACAATGAGCAGTTCTTC

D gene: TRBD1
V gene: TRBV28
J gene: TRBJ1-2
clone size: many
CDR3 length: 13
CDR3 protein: CASSRQGVYGYTF
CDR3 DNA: TGTGCCAGCAGTCGACAGGGAGTCTATGGCTACACCTTC

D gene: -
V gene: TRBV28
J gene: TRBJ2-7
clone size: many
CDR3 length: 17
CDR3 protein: CASSLRVLGEEGPEQYF
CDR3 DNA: TGTGCCAGCAGTTTACGGGTTTTGGGGGAGGAGGGGCCCGAGCAGTACTTC

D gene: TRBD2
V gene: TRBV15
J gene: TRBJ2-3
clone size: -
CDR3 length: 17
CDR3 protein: CATSRDRLAGGLDTQYF
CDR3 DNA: TGTGCCACCAGCAGAGACCGACTAGCGGGAGGTCTAGATACGCAGTATTTT

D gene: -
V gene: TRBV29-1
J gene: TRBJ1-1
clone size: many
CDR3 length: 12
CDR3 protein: CSVYRVGTEAFF
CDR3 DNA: TGCAGCGTTTACAGGGTTGGAACTGAAGCTTTCTTT

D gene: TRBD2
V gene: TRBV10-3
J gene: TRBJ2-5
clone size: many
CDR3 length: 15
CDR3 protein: CATEGSGGSPGTQYF
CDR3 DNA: TGTGCCACCGAGGGGTCCGGCGGGAGCCCGGGGACCCAGTACTTC

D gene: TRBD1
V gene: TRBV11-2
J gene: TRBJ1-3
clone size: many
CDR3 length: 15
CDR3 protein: CASSWTGEDGNTIYF
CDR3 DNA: TGTGCCAGCAGCTGGACAGGGGAGGACGGAAACACCATATATTTT

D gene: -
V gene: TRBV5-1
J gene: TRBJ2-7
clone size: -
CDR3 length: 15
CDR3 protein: CASSLGDSSSYEQYF
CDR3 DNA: TGCGCCAGCAGCTTGGGGGACTCCTCGTCCTACGAGCAGTACTTC

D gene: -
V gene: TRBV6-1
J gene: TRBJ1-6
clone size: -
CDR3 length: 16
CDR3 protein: CATLLLDVSYNSPLHF
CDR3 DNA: TGTGCCACACTCCTATTGGATGTATCCTATAATTCACCCCTCCACTTT

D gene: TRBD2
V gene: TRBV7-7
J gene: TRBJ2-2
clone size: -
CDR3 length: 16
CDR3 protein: CASSSEVAGSFGELFF
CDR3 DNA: TGTGCCAGCAGCTCCGAAGTAGCGGGGAGTTTCGGGGAGCTGTTTTTT

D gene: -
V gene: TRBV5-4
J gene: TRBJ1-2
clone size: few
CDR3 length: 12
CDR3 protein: CASSFDGLGYTF
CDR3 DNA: TGTGCCAGCAGCTTCGACGGCCTGGGCTACACCTTC

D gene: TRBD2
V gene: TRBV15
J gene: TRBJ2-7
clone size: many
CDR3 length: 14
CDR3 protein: CATSRDAGAYEQYF
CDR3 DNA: TGTGCCACCAGCAGAGATGCGGGGGCCTACGAGCAGTACTTC

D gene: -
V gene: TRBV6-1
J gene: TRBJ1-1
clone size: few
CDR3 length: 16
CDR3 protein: CASSEDRGGPSTEAFF
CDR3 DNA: TGTGCCAGCAGTGAAGACAGAGGGGGGCCGAGCACTGAAGCTTTCTTT

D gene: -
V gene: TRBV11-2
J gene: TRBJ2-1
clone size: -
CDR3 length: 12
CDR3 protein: CASSVKVWEQFF
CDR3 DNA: TGTGCCAGCAGCGTAAAAGTTTGGGAGCAGTTCTTC

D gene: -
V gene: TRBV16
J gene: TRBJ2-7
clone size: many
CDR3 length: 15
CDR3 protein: CASSPNLGASYEQYF
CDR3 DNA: TGTGCCAGCAGCCCGAACCTCGGGGCCTCCTACGAGCAGTACTTC

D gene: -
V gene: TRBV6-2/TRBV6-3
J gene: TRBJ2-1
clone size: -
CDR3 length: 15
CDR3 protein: CASSASKGSYNEQFF
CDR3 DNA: TGTGCCAGCAGCGCCTCCAAGGGCTCCTACAATGAGCAGTTCTTC

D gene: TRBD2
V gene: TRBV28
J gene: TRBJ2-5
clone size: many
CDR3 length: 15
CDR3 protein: CASSLGTSGSETQYF
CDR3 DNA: TGTGCCAGCAGCTTAGGGACTAGCGGCTCAGAGACCCAGTACTTC

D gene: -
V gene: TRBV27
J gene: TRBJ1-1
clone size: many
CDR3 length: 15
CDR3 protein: CASSLNFGTDTEAFF
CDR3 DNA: TGTGCCAGCAGTTTAAACTTCGGCACCGACACTGAAGCTTTCTTT

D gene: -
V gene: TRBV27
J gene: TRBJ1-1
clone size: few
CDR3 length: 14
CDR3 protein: CASSSQGRPTEAFF
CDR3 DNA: TGTGCCAGCAGTTCACAGGGAAGGCCCACTGAAGCTTTCTTT

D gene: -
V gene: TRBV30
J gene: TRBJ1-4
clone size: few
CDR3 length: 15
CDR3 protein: CAWSGIRGFNEKLFF
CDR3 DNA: TGTGCCTGGAGTGGTATCCGGGGGTTTAATGAAAAACTGTTTTTT

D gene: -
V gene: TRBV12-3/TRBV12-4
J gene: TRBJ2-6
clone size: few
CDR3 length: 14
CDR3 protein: CASSAKAGANVLTF
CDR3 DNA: TGTGCCAGCAGCGCTAAGGCTGGGGCCAACGTCCTGACTTTC

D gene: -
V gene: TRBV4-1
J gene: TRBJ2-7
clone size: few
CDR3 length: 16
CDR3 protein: CASSQDPGVQTYEQYF
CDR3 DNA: TGCGCCAGCAGCCAAGATCCAGGGGTCCAGACCTACGAGCAGTACTTC

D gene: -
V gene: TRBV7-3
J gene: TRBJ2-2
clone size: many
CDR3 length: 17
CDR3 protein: CASSLFPRKPNTGELFF
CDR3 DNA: TGTGCCAGCAGCTTATTTCCACGGAAACCGAACACCGGGGAGCTGTTTTTT

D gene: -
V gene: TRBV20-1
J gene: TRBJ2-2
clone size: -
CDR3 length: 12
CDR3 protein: CSAGINTGELFF
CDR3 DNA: TGCAGTGCTGGGATAAACACCGGGGAGCTGTTTTTT

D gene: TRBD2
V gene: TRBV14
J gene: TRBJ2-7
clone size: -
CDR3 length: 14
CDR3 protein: CASSQTSEAYEQYF
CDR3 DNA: TGTGCCAGCAGCCAGACTAGCGAAGCCTACGAGCAGTACTTC